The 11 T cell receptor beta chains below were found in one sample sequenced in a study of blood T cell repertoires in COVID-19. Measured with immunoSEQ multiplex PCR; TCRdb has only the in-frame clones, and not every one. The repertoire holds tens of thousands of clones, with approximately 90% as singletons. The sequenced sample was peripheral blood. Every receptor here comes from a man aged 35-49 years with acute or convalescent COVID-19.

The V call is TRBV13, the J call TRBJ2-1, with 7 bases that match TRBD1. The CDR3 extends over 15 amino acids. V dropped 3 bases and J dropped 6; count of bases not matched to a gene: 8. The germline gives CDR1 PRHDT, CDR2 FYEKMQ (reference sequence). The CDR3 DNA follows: TGTGCCAGCAGCTTCACAGGGGCCCCCTCCAATGAGCAGTTCTTC. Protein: CASSFTGAPSNEQFF.

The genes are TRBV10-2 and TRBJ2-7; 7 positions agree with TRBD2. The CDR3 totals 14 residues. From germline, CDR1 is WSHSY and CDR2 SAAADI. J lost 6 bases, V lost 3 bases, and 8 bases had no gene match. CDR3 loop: CASSEGEGVSEQYF. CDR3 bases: TGCGCCAGCAGTGAAGGGGAGGGAGTGAGCGAGCAGTACTTC.

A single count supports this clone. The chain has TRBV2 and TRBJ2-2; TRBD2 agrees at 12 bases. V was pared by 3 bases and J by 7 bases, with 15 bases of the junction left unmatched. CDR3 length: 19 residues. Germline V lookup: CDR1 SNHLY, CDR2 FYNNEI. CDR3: CASSEAPGLAGGLGGELFF. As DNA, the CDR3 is TGTGCCAGCAGTGAGGCCCCGGGTCTAGCGGGAGGGCTTGGCGGGGAGCTGTTTTTT.

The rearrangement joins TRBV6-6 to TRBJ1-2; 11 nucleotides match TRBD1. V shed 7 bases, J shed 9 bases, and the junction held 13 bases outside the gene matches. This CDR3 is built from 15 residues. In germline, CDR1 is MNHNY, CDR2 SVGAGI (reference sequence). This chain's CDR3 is CASIGTGGFRGSYTF. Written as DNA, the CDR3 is TGTGCCAGCATTGGGACAGGGGGGTTTCGGGGGAGCTACACCTTC.

The CDR3 nucleotides read TGTGCCAGCAGCCTCTTAATTTCCGGCACCGGGGAGCTGTTTTTT. Its protein is CASSLLISGTGELFF. The chain carries TRBV28 and TRBJ2-2; D unclear. The CDR3 has 15 residues. Germline CDR1 MDHEN, CDR2 SYDVKM. Trimming removed 6 bases from V and 4 bases from J, with 15 bases in between.

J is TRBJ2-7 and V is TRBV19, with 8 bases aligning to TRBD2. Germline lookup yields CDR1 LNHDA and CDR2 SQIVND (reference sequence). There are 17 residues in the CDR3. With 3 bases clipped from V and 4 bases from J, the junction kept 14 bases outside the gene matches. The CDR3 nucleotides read TGTGCCAGTAGTATCGGGGCTTCAGCGGGAGCTGGGTACGAGCAGTACTTC. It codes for CASSIGASAGAGYEQYF. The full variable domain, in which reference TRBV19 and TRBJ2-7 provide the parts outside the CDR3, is DGGITQSPKYLFRKEGQNVTLSCEQNLNHDAMYWYRQDPGQGLRLIYYSQIVNDFQKGDIAEGYSVSREKKESFPLTVTSAQKNPTAFYLCASSIGASAGAGYEQYFGPGTRLTVT.

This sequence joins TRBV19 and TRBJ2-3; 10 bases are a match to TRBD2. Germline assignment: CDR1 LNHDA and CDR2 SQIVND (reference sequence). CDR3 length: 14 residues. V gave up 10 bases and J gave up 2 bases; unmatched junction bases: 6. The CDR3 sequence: CAIRTSGHTDTQYF. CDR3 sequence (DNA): TGTGCCATCCGGACTAGCGGACACACAGATACGCAGTATTTT. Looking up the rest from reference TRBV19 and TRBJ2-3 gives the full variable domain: DGGITQSPKYLFRKEGQNVTLSCEQNLNHDAMYWYRQDPGQGLRLIYYSQIVNDFQKGDIAEGYSVSREKKESFPLTVTSAQKNPTAFYLCAIRTSGHTDTQYFGPGTRLTVL.

The CDR3 loop reads CASSQGEAQYF. The CDR3 region has the DNA TGTGCCAGCAGCCAAGGCGAGGCCCAGTACTTC. J is TRBJ2-5 and V is TRBV4-2; D gene uncertain. V dropped 1 base and J dropped 9 bases, with 6 bases sitting between them. From germline, CDR1 is LGHNA and CDR2 YNFKEQ. The CDR3 consists of 11 residues.

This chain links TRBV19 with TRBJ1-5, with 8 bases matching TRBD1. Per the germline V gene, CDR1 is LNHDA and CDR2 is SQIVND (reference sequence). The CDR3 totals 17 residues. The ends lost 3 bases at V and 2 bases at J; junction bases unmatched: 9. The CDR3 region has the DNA TGTGCCAGTAGTATCCCCAGGGGGCATTTCGGCAATCAGCCCCAGCATTTT. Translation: CASSIPRGHFGNQPQHF.

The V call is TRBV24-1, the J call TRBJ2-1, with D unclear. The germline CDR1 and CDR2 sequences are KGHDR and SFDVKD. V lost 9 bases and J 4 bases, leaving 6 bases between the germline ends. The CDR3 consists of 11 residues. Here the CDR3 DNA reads TGTGCCACCCAGAGGTACAATGAGCAGTTCTTC. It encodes CATQRYNEQFF.

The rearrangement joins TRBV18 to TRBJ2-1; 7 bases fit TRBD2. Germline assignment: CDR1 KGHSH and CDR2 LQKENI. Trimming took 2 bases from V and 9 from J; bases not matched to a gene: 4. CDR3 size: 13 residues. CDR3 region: CASSPGLESEQFF. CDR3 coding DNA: TGTGCCAGCTCACCAGGACTAGAAAGTGAGCAGTTCTTC.